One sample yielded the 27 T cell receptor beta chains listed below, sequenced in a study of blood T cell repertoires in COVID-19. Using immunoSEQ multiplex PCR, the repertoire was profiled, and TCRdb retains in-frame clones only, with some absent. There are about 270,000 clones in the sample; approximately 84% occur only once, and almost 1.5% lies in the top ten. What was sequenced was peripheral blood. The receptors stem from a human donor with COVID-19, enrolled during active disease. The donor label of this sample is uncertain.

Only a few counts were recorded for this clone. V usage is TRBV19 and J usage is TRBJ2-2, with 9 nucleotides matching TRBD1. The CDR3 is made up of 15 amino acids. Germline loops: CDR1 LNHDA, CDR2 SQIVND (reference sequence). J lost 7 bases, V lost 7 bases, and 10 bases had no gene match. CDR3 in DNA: TGTGCCAGTAAATCCGGGACAGGGTCTGTCGGGGAGCTGTTTTTT. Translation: CASKSGTGSVGELFF.

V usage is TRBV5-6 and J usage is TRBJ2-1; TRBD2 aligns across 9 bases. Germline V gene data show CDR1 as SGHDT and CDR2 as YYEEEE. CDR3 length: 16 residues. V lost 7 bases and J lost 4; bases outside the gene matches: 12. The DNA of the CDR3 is TGTGCCAGCCTGAGACGGCTAGCGGGAATGTACAATGAGCAGTTCTTC. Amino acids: CASLRRLAGMYNEQFF.

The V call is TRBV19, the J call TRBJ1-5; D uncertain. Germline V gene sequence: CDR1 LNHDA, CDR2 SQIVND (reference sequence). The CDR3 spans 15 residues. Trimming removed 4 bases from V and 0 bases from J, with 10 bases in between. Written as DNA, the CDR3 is TGTGCCAGTAGTACAGGTCAGAATAGCAATCAGCCCCAGCATTTT. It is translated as CASSTGQNSNQPQHF.

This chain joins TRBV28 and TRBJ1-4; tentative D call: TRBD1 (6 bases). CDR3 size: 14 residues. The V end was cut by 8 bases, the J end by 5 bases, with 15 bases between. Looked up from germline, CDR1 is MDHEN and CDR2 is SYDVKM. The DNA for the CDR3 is TGTGCCAGCTGTAGGGGGTTGGGGAATGAAAAACTGTTTTTT. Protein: CASCRGLGNEKLFF. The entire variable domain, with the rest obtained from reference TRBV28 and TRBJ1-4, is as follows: DVKVTQSSRYLVKRTGEKVFLECVQDMDHENMFWYRQDPGLGLRLIYFSYDVKMKEKGDIPEGYSVSREKKERFSLILESASTNQTSMYLCASCRGLGNEKLFFGSGTQLSVL.

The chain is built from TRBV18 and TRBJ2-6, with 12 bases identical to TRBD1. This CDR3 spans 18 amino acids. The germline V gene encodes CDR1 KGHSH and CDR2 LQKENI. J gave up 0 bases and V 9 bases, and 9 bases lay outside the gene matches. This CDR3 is CASSYQGQGASGANVLTF. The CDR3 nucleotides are TGTGCCAGTTCCTACCAGGGACAGGGGGCCTCTGGGGCCAACGTCCTGACTTTC.

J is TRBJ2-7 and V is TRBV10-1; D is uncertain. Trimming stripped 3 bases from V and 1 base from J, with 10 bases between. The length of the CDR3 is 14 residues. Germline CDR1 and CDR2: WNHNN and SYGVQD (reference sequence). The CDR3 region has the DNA TGCGCCAGCAGTGAAGGCGGTGGATCCTACGAGCAGTACTTC. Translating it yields CASSEGGGSYEQYF.

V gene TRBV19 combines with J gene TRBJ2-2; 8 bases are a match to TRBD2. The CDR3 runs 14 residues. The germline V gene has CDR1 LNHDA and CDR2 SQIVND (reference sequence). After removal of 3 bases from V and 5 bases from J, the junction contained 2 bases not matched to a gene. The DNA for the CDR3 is TGTGCCAGTAGTATGGGACTAGAAACCGGGGAGCTGTTTTTT. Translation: CASSMGLETGELFF.

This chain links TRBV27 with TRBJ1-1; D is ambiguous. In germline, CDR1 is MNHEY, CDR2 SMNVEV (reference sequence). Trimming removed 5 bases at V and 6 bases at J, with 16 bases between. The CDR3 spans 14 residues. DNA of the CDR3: TGTGCCAGCAGTCCCACCTGGAGGGCCTCTGAAGCTTTCTTT. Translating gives CASSPTWRASEAFF.

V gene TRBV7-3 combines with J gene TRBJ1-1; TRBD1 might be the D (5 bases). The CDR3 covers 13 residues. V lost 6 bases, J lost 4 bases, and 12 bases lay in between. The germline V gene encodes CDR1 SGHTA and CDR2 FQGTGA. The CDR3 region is CASSLGVGTEAFF. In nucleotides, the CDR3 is TGTGCCAGCAGTCTAGGGGTGGGCACTGAAGCTTTCTTT.

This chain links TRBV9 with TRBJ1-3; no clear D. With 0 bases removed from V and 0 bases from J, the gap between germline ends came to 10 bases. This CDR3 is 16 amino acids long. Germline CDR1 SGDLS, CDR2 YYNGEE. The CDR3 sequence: CASSVAGESSGNTIYF. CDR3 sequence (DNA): TGTGCCAGCAGCGTAGCCGGGGAGAGCTCTGGAAACACCATATATTTT.

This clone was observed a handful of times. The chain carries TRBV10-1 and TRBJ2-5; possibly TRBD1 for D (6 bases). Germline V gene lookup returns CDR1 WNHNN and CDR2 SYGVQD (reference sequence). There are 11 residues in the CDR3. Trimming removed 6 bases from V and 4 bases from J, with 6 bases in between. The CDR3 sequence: CASRQGETQYF. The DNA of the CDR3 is TGCGCCAGCAGACAGGGAGAGACCCAGTACTTC.

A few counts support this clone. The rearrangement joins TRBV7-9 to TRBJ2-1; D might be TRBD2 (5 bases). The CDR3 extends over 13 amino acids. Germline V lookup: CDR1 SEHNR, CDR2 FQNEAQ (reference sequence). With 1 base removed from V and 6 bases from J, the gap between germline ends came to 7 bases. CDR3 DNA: TGTGCCAGCAGCTTAGTAGCGATCAATGAGCAGTTCTTC. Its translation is CASSLVAINEQFF.

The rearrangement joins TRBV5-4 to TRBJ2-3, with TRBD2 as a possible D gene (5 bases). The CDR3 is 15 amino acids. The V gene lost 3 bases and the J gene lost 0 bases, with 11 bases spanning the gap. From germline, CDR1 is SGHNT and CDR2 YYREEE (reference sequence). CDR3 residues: CASSSRTLSTDTQYF. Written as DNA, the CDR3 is TGTGCCAGCAGCTCGCGGACTCTTAGCACAGATACGCAGTATTTT.

The CDR3 DNA follows: TGCGCCAGCAGTGAGCCCCGCTACAATGAGCAGTTCTTC. It yields the protein CASSEPRYNEQFF. The chain uses TRBV10-1 and TRBJ2-1, with no clear D. With 2 bases removed from V and 3 bases from J, the gap between germline ends came to 5 bases. Germline lookup yields CDR1 WNHNN and CDR2 SYGVQD (reference sequence). This CDR3 is 13 amino acids long.

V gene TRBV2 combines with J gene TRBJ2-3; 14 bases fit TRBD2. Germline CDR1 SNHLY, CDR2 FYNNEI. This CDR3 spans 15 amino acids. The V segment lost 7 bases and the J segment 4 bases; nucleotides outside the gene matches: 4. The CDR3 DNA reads TGTGCCAGCAAGGGACTAGCGGGAGCCGCAGATACGCAGTATTTT. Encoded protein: CASKGLAGAADTQYF.

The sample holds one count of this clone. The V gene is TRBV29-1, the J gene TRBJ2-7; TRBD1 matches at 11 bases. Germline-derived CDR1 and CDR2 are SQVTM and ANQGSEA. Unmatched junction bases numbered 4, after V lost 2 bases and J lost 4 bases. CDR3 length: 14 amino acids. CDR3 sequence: CSVETGTGGYEQYF. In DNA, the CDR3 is TGCAGCGTTGAAACCGGGACAGGGGGGTACGAGCAGTACTTC.

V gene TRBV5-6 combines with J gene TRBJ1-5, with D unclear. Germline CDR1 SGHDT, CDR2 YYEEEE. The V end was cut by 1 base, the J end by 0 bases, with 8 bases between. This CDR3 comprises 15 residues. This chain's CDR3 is CASSLHSYSNQPQHF. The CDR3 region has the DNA TGTGCCAGCAGCTTGCACAGCTATAGCAATCAGCCCCAGCATTTT.

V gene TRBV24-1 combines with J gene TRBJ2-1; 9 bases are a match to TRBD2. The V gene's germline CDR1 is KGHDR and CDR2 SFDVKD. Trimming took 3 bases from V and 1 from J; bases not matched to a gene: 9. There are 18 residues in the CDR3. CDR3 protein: CATSDGLAGTVSYNEQFF. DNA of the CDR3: TGTGCCACCAGTGATGGCCTAGCGGGAACCGTATCCTACAATGAGCAGTTCTTC.

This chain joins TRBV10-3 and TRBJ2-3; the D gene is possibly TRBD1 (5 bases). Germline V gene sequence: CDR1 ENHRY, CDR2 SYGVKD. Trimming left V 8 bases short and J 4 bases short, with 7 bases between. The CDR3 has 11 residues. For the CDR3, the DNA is TGTGCCATCGGGGCCGCAGATACGCAGTATTTT. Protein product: CAIGAADTQYF.

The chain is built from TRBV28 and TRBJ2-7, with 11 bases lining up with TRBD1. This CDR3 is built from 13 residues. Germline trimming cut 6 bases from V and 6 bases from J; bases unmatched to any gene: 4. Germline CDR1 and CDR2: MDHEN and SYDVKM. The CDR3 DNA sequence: TGTGCCAGCAGGGACAGGGGGCTCCGCGAGCAGTACTTC. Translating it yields CASRDRGLREQYF.

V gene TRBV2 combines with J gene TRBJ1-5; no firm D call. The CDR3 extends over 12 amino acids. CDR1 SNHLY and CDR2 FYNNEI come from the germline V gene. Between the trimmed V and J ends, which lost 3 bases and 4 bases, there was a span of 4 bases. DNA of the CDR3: TGTGCCAGCAGTGACAGAAATCAGCCCCAGCATTTT. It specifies CASSDRNQPQHF.

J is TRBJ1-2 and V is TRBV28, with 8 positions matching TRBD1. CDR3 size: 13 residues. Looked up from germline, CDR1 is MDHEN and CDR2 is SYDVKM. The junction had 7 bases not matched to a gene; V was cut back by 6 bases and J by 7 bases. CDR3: CASRPQGASGYTF. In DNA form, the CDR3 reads TGTGCCAGCAGACCCCAGGGGGCCAGTGGCTACACCTTC.

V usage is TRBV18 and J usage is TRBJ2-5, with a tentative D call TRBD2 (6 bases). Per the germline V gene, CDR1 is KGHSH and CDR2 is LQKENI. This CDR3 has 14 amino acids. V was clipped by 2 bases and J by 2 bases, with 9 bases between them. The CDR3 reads CASSPGGNQETQYF. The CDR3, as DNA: TGTGCCAGCTCACCAGGAGGGAATCAAGAGACCCAGTACTTC. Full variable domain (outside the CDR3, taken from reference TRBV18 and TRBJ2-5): NAGVMQNPRHLVRRRGQEARLRCSPMKGHSHVYWYRQLPEEGLKFMVYLQKENIIDESGMPKERFSAEFPKEGPSILRIQQVVRGDSAAYFCASSPGGNQETQYFGPGTRLLVL.

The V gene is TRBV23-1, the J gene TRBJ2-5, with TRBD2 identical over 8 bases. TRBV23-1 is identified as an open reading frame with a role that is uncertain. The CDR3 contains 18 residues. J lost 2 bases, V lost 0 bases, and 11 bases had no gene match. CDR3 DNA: TGCGCCAGCAGTCAATCGAGGAGGGGTAGCGGGACTCAAGAGACCCAGTACTTC. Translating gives CASSQSRRGSGTQETQYF.

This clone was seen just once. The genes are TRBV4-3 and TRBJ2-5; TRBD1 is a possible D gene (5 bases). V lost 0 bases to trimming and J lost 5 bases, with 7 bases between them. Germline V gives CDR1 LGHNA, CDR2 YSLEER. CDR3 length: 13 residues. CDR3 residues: CASSQEGVETQYF. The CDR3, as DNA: TGCGCCAGCAGCCAAGAAGGGGTGGAGACCCAGTACTTC.

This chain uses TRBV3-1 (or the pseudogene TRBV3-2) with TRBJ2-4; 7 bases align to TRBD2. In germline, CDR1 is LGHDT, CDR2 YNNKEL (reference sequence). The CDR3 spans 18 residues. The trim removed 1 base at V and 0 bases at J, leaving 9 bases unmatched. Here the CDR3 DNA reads TGTGCCAGCAGCCAAGGGCTAGCGGACGGGCTAGCCAAAAACATTCAGTACTTC. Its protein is CASSQGLADGLAKNIQYF.

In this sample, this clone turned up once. CDR3 nucleotide sequence: TGTGCCAGTAGTATAGGGGCGGGACAGGGCTTCGAGCAGTACTTC. It encodes CASSIGAGQGFEQYF. This sequence joins TRBV19 and TRBJ2-7; 9 positions agree with TRBD1. This CDR3 comprises 15 residues. The V and J ends lost 1 base and 6 bases, in that order; junction bases with no gene match: 7. CDR1 and CDR2 from the germline V gene are LNHDA and SQIVND (reference sequence).